This TCR beta chain was recorded in a study of blood T cell repertoires in COVID-19. TCRdb keeps only in-frame clones here, not all; method: immunoSEQ multiplex PCR. The data hold under 300,000 clones, with 75% to 90% observed a single time. Enrolled through a virtual design, the participants were between roughly 18 and 100 years of age and came from about two dozen US areas. The CDR3 totals 13 residues. Trimming pared 6 bases from V and 6 bases from J, leaving 14 bases between. The germline CDR1 and CDR2 sequences are MNHNS and SASEGT. The clonotype was recovered from a woman in her thirties with acute COVID-19. The V gene is TRBV6-1, the J gene TRBJ1-2; D ambiguous. What was sequenced was PBMCs or T cells enriched from blood (not recorded which). CDR3 DNA: TGTGCCAGCAGCGAAAACAGACGAGATGGCTACACCTTC. Amino acid sequence: CASSENRRDGYTF.